This T cell receptor (beta chain) derives from a study of OX40 agonist ivuxolimab in advanced cancers. As for the study in general: Administration of intravenous ivuxolimab to patients occurred every 2 weeks at 0.01 to 10 mg/kg. It was permissible to have had prior anti-PD-1, anti-PD-L1 or anti-CTLA-4 therapy, and about 40% had some. With a range of 23 to 79, age averaged roughly 60 years, and approximately 83% were male. Study-level results: Both CD4+ and CD8+ T cell populations in blood had undergone clonal expansion by week 6 at 0.1 to 3.0 mg/kg.

Generated by immunoSEQ multiplex PCR, the TCRdb table keeps only in-frame clones and is missing some. The sample yields around 75,000 clones, about 90% seen once. For this clone: Its target is not known.

The V and J ends lost 0 bases and 0 bases respectively, with 6 bases between them. Germline V lookup: CDR1 SGDLS, CDR2 YYNGEE. The CDR3 runs 14 residues. This TCR came from an adult with an advanced solid tumor such as melanoma, head and neck, liver or kidney cancer. Sequencing was performed on CD4+ or CD8+ T cells sorted from blood, taken in a trial of the OX40 agonist ivuxolimab. The chain is built from TRBV9 and TRBJ2-5; a possible D gene is TRBD1 (5 bases). The CDR3 reads CASSVGTNQETQYF. The CDR3 region has the DNA TGTGCCAGCAGCGTAGGGACAAACCAAGAGACCCAGTACTTC.